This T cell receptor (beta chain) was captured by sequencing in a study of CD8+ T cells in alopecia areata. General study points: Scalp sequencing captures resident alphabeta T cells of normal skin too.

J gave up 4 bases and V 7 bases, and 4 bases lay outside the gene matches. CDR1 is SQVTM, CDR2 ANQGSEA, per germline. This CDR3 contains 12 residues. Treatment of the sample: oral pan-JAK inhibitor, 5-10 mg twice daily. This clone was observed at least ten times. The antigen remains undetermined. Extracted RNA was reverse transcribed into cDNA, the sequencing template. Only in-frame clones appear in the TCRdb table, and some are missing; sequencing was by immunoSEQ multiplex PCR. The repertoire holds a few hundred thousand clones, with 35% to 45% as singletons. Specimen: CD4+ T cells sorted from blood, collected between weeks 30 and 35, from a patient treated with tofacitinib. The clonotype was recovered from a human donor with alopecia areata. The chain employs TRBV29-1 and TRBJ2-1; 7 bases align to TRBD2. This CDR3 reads CSEGTTYNEQFF. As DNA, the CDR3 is TGCAGCGAGGGGACTACTTACAATGAGCAGTTCTTC.